The rows below give T cell receptor beta chains drawn from one sample of a study of CXCR3-negative and CXCR3-positive naive CD8 T cells. Each CDR3 protein gets one entry in TCRdb, which reprocessed the 5' RACE reads and gives no DNA. This table holds roughly 3,900 distinct CDR3 sequences. The sequencing sample was made of naive CXCR3- CD8+ T cells from blood. The source of these receptors is a human donor in good health. Some clones in this sample may be carry-over from other donors' samples. Each CDR3 is given with its conserved first and last residue. The order of the fields is CDR3 length, V gene, J gene, clone size, CDR3 protein. Size is omitted from some rows. Given values are once, few, many or a class for expanded clones.

16	TRBV12-3/TRBV12-4	TRBJ2-3	medium-sized	CASSNLPPSSADTQYF
14	TRBV29-1	TRBJ2-1	medium-sized	CSTYHSGSYNEQFF
14	TRBV29-1	TRBJ1-3	medium-sized	CSVNRMNSGNTIYF
15	TRBV29-1	TRBJ2-1	-	CSAERGESSYNEQFF
14	TRBV7-3	TRBJ2-2	medium-sized	CASSLTGVTGELFF
14	TRBV5-4	TRBJ2-1	medium-sized	CASSLASGNNEQFF
12	TRBV7-9	TRBJ2-1	-	CASSRWRTGYTF
17	TRBV7-2	TRBJ2-1	-	CASSLLLTETSYNEQFF
16	TRBV29-1	TRBJ2-1	medium-sized	CSVEILQGRDYNEQFF
15	TRBV20-1	TRBJ1-4	-	CSARASDMENEKLFF
18	TRBV3-1	TRBJ1-6	-	CASSVGLLRMDENSPLHF
14	TRBV12-3/TRBV12-4	TRBJ1-1	medium-sized	CASSLPGGDTEAFF
16	TRBV4-3	TRBJ2-2	medium-sized	CASSQDEPSYTGELFF
12	TRBV29-1	TRBJ2-7	-	CSVGTQLYEQYF
15	TRBV29-1	TRBJ2-3	medium-sized	CSVEDRVLGEDTQYF
17	TRBV7-9	TRBJ2-7	-	CASSYPPGEASSYEQYF
14	TRBV29-1	TRBJ1-1	medium-sized	CSVVIGLGYTEAFF
16	TRBV20-1	TRBJ2-5	medium-sized	CSARDSLRGVRETQYF
15	TRBV11-3	TRBJ2-7	-	CASSDGSLSSYEQYF
13	TRBV2	TRBJ1-2	-	CASKAGPNYGYTF
11	TRBV30	TRBJ1-1	-	CVWIYYTEAFF
12	TRBV29-1	TRBJ1-1	-	CSVDQENTEAFF
16	TRBV7-9	TRBJ2-1	medium-sized	CASSHPRGRGHNEQFF